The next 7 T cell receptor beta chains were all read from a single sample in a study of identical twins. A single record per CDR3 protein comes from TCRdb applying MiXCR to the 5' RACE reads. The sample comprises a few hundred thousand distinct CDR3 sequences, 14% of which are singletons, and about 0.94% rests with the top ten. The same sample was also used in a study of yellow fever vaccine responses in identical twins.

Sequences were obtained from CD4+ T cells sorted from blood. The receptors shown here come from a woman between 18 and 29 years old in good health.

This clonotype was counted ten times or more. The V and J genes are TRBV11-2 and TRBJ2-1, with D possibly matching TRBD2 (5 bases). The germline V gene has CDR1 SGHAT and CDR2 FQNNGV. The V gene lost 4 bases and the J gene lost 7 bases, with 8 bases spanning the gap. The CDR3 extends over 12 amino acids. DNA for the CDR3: TGTGCCAGCAGCTCCCGGGGTAATGAGCAGTTCTTC. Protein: CASSSRGNEQFF. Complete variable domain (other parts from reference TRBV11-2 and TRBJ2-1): EAGVAQSPRYKIIEKRQSVAFWCNPISGHATLYWYQQILGQGPKLLIQFQNNGVVDDSQLPKDRFSAERLKGVDSTLKIQPAKLEDSAVYLCASSSRGNEQFFGPGTRLTVL.

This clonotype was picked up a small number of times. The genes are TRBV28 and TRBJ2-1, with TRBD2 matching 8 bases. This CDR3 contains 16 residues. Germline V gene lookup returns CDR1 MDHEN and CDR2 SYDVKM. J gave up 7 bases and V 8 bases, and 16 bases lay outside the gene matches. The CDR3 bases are TGTGCCAGCTTTAGTTTATCCCCGGGAGGGATAAATGAGCAGTTCTTC. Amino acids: CASFSLSPGGINEQFF.

The CDR3 DNA reads TGTGCCTGGAGTCCCAAGGGCGAGCAGTACTTC. Translated, it gives CAWSPKGEQYF. The chain recombines TRBV30 with TRBJ2-7; D unresolved. The V gene lost 2 bases and the J gene lost 6 bases, with 8 bases spanning the gap. The V gene's germline CDR1 is GTSNPN and CDR2 SVGIG (reference sequence). The CDR3 sequence is 11 residues long.

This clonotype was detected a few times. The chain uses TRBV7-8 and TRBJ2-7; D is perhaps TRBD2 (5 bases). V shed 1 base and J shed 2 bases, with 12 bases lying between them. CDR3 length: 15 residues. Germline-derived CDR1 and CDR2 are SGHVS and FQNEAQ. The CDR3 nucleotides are TGTGCCAGCAGCTTAGGTTCGAGCGGCGCCTACGAGCAGTACTTC. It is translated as CASSLGSSGAYEQYF.

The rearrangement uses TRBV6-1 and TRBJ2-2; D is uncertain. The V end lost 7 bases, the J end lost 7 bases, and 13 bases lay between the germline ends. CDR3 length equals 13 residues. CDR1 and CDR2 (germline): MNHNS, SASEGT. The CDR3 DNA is TGTGCCAGCAACAAAATGGGCGGCGGGGAGCTGTTTTTT. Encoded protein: CASNKMGGGELFF.

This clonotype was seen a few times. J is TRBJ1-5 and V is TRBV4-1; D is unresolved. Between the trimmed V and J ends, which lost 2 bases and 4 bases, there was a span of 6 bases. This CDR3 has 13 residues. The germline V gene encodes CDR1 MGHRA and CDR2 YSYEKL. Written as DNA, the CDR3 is TGCGCCAGCAGCCAACCCTTTAATCAGCCCCAGCATTTT. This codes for CASSQPFNQPQHF.

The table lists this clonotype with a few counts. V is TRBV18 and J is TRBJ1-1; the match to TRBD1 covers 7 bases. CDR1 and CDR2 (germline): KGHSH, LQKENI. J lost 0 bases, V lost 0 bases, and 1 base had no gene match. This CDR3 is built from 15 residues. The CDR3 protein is CASSPPGQMNTEAFF. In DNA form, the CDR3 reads TGTGCCAGCTCACCACCGGGACAGATGAACACTGAAGCTTTCTTT.